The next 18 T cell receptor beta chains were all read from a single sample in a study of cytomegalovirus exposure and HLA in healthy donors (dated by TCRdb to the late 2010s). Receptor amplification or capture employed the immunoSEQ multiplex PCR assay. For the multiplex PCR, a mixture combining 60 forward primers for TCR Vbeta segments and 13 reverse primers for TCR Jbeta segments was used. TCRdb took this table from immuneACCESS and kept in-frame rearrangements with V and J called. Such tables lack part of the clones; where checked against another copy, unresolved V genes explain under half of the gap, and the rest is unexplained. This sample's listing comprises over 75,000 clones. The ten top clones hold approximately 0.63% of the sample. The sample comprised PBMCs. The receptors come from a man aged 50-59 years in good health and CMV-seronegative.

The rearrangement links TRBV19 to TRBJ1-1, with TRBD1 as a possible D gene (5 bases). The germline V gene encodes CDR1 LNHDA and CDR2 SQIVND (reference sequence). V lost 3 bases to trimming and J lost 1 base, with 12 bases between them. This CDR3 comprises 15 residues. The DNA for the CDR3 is TGTGCCAGTAGTATTCAAGGGGCAGCGAACACTGAAGCTTTCTTT. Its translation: CASSIQGAANTEAFF.

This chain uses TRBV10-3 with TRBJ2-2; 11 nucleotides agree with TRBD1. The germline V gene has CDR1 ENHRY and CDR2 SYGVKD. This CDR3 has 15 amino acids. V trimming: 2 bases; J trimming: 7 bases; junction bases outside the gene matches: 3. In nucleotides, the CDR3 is TGTGCCATCAGTGAGGGACAGGGGGCAGTCGGGGAGCTGTTTTTT. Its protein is CAISEGQGAVGELFF.

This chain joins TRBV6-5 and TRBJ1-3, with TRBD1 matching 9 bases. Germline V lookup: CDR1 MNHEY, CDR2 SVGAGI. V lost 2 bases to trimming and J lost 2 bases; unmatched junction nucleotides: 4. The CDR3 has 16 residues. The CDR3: CASSYLGTGPGNTIYF. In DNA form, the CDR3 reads TGTGCCAGCAGTTACCTTGGGACAGGGCCTGGAAACACCATATATTTT.

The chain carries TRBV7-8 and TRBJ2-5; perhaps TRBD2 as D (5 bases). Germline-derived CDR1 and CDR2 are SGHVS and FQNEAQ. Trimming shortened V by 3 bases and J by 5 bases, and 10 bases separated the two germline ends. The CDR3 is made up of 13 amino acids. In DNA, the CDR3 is TGTGCCAGCAGCTTCTACGGGGTTGAGACCCAGTACTTC. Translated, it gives CASSFYGVETQYF.

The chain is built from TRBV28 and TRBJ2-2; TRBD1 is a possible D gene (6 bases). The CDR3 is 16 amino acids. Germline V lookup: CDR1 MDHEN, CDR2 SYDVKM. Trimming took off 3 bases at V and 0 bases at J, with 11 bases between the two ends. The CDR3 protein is CASSFGRGPNTGELFF. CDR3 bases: TGTGCCAGCAGTTTTGGCAGGGGACCGAACACCGGGGAGCTGTTTTTT. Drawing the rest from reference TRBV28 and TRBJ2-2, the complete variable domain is DVKVTQSSRYLVKRTGEKVFLECVQDMDHENMFWYRQDPGLGLRLIYFSYDVKMKEKGDIPEGYSVSREKKERFSLILESASTNQTSMYLCASSFGRGPNTGELFFGEGSRLTVL.

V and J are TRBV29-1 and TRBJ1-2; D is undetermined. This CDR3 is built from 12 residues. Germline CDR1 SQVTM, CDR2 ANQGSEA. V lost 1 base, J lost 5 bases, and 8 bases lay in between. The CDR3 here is CSVEGSQYGYTF. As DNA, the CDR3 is TGCAGCGTTGAAGGCAGTCAATATGGCTACACCTTC. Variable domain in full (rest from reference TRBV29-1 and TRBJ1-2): SAVISQKPSRDICQRGTSLTIQCQVDSQVTMMFWYRQQPGQSLTLIATANQGSEATYESGFVIDKFPISRPNLTFSTLTVSNMSPEDSSIYLCSVEGSQYGYTFGSGTRLTVV.

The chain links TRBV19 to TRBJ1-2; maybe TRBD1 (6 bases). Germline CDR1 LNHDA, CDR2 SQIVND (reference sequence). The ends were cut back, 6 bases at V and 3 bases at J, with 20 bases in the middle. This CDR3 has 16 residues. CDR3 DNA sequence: TGTGCCAGTAGACCTCGGACAGACTTAAGTGACTATGGCTACACCTTC. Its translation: CASRPRTDLSDYGYTF.

This CDR3 is CASSSDRLNQPQHF. CDR3 sequence (DNA): TGTGCCAGCAGCTCAGACAGGTTGAATCAGCCCCAGCATTTT. The rearrangement links TRBV7-8 to TRBJ1-5, with D tentatively TRBD1 (6 bases). Germline V gives CDR1 SGHVS, CDR2 FQNEAQ. There are 14 residues in the CDR3. V lost 4 bases and J lost 4, with 11 bases in between.

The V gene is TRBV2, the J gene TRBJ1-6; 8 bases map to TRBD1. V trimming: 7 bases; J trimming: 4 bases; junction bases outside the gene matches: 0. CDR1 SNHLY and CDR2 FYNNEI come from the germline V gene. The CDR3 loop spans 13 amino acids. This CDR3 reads CASNRGYNSPLHF. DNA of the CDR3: TGTGCCAGCAACAGGGGGTATAATTCACCCCTCCACTTT.

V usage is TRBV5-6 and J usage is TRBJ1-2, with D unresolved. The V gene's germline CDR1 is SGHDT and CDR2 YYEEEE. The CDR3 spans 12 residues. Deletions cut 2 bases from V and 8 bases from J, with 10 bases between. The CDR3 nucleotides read TGTGCCAGCAGCTTTAGTATAGCGGGCTACACCTTC. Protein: CASSFSIAGYTF.

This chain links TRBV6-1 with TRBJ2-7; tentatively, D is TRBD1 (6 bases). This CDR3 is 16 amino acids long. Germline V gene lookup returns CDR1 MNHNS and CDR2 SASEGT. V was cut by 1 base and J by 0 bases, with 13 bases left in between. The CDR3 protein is CASSEVWWTDSYEQYF. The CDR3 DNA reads TGTGCCAGCAGTGAAGTGTGGTGGACAGACTCCTACGAGCAGTACTTC.

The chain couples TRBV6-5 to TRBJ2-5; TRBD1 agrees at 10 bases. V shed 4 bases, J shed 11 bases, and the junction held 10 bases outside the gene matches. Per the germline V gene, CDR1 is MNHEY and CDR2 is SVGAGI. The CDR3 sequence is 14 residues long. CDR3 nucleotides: TGTGCCAGCAGTTCCGGGACAGGGGATGGGCAGCAGTACTTC. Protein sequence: CASSSGTGDGQQYF.

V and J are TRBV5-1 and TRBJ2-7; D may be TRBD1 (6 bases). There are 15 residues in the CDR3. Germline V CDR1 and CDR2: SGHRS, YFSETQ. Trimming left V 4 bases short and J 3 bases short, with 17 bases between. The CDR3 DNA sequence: TGCGCCAGCAGCCTACGGGCAGGGGACATCTACGAGCAGTACTTC. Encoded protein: CASSLRAGDIYEQYF.

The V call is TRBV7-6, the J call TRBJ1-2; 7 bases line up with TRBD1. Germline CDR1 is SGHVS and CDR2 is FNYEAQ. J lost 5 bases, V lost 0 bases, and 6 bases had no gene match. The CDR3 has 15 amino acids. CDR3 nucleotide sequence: TGTGCCAGCAGCTTAGCTGGGCAGGGGGATTATGGCTACACCTTC. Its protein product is CASSLAGQGDYGYTF.

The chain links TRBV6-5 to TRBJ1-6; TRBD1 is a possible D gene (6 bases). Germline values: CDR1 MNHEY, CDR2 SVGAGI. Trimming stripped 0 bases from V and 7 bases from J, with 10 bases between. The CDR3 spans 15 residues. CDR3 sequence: CASSYSQGLNSPLHF. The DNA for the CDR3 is TGTGCCAGCAGTTACTCGCAGGGGCTGAATTCACCCCTCCACTTT.

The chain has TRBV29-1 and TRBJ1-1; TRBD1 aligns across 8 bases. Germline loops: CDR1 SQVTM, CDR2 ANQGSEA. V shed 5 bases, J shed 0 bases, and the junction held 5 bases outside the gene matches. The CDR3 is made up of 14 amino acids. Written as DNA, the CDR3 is TGCAGCGTTTACAGGGGGGACATGAACACTGAAGCTTTCTTT. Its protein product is CSVYRGDMNTEAFF.

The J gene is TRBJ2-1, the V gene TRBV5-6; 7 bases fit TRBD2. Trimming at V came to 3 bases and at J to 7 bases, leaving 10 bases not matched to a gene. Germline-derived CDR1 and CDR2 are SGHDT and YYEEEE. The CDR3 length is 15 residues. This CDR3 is CASSYPVMGGNEQFF. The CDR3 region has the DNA TGTGCCAGCAGCTACCCGGTAATGGGGGGGAATGAGCAGTTCTTC. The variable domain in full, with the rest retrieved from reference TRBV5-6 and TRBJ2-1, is DAGVTQSPTHLIKTRGQQVTLRCSPKSGHDTVSWYQQALGQGPQFIFQYYEEEERQRGNFPDRFSGHQFPNYSSELNVNALLLGDSALYLCASSYPVMGGNEQFFGPGTRLTVL.

CDR3 amino acids: CASRYTTGAKQPQHF. The DNA for the CDR3 is TGTGCCAGCAGGTACACAACAGGGGCAAAGCAGCCCCAGCATTTT. This chain connects TRBV27 to TRBJ1-5, with 7 positions matching TRBD1. CDR1 and CDR2 from the germline V gene are MNHEY and SMNVEV (reference sequence). This CDR3 spans 15 amino acids. V lost 6 bases, J lost 7 bases, and 12 bases stayed unmatched.